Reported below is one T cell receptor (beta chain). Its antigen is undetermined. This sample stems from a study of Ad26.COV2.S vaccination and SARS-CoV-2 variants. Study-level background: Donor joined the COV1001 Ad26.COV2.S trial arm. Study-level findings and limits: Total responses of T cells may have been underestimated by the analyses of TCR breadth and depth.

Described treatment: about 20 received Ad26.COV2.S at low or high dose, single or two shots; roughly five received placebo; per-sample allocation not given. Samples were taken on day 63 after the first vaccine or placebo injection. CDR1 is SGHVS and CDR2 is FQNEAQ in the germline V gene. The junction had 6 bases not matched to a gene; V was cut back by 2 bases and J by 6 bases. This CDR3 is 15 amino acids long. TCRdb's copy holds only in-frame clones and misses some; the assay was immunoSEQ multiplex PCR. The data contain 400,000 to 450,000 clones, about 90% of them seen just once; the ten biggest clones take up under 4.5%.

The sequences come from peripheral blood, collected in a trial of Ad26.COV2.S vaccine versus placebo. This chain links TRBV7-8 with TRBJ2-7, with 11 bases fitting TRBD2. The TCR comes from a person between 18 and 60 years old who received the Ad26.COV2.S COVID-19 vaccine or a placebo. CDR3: CASSLTVLAGAEQYF. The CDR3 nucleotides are TGTGCCAGCAGCTTAACTGTACTAGCGGGAGCCGAGCAGTACTTC.